This T cell receptor (beta chain) originates from a study of tumor-infiltrating lymphocytes in glioblastoma multiforme. Trimming took off 3 bases at V and 2 bases at J, with 7 bases between the two ends. Germline V gene lookup returns CDR1 SQVTM and CDR2 ANQGSEA. The CDR3 is 12 residues long. TCR beta libraries were built from RNA through three nested multiplex PCR rounds using modified ARM-PCR. A C-beta primer primed TCRB cDNA from 0.4 to 0.6 ug RNA. Unique molecular identifiers were not described for the libraries. TCRdb re-called the multiplex PCR reads with MiXCR, one entry per CDR3 protein. This table has about 19,000 distinct CDR3 sequences, about 70% appearing once.

The chain is built from TRBV29-1 and TRBJ1-2; no firm D call. The clonotype was recovered from a male donor with glioblastoma. The sequenced sample was peripheral blood. The CDR3 bases are TGCAGCGTTGAGTCCGGCAACTATGGCTACACCTTC. It codes for CSVESGNYGYTF.